The next 14 T cell receptor beta chains were all read from a single sample in a study of cytomegalovirus exposure and HLA in healthy donors. The primer mix had 60 Vbeta and 13 Jbeta primers. Clones were sequenced by immunoSEQ multiplex PCR, and TCRdb holds only the in-frame ones, with some missing. Among about 170,000 clones listed, roughly 81% were seen once. The sequencing input was PBMCs. The receptors shown here come from a man in his late teens or twenties in good health and CMV-seropositive.

The V and J genes are TRBV6-1 and TRBJ1-5; 7 nucleotides align to TRBD1. Trimming took 1 base from V and 2 from J; bases not matched to a gene: 5. Germline CDR1 and CDR2: MNHNS and SASEGT. This CDR3 spans 16 amino acids. The CDR3: CASSEGEGQGNQPQHF. In DNA form, the CDR3 reads TGTGCCAGCAGTGAAGGGGAAGGACAGGGCAATCAGCCCCAGCATTTT.

This clone was seen a handful of times. The chain carries TRBV6-1 and TRBJ1-2; 9 bases are a match to TRBD1. The CDR3 covers 11 residues. V was pared by 8 bases and J by 5 bases, with 0 bases of the junction left unmatched. Looked up from germline, CDR1 is MNHNS and CDR2 is SASEGT. The CDR3 DNA sequence: TGTGCCAGCGGGACAGGGTATGGCTACACCTTC. As protein: CASGTGYGYTF.

V and J are TRBV10-3 and TRBJ1-2, with a tentative D call TRBD1 (5 bases). From germline, CDR1 is ENHRY and CDR2 SYGVKD. Trimming stripped 2 bases from V and 0 bases from J, with 10 bases between. CDR3 length: 15 amino acids. Written as DNA, the CDR3 is TGTGCCATCAGTGAGCGGCAGGGTGCTAACTATGGCTACACCTTC. This codes for CAISERQGANYGYTF.

This sequence joins TRBV5-1 and TRBJ2-5; 11 bases map to TRBD2. V shed 4 bases, J shed 3 bases, and the junction held 2 bases outside the gene matches. The CDR3 spans 14 residues. Per the germline V gene, CDR1 is SGHRS and CDR2 is YFSETQ. This CDR3 reads CASSQLAGEETQYF. CDR3 bases: TGCGCCAGCAGCCAACTAGCGGGGGAAGAGACCCAGTACTTC.

The rearrangement links TRBV6-6 to TRBJ2-7, with TRBD2 matching 7 bases. The germline V gene encodes CDR1 MNHNY and CDR2 SVGAGI (reference sequence). This CDR3 has 14 amino acids. The V and J ends lost 2 bases and 2 bases, in that order; junction bases with no gene match: 3. Here the CDR3 reads CASSYGGGTYEQYF. Written as DNA, the CDR3 is TGTGCCAGCAGTTACGGCGGGGGAACCTACGAGCAGTACTTC.

The CDR3 protein is CASSSSGQGSLYGYTF. The DNA for the CDR3 is TGTGCCAGCAGCTCATCAGGACAGGGGTCCCTATATGGCTACACCTTC. The chain carries TRBV27 and TRBJ1-2; 9 nucleotides line up with TRBD1. Germline V gene lookup returns CDR1 MNHEY and CDR2 SMNVEV (reference sequence). This CDR3 is 16 amino acids long. The J segment lost 5 bases and the V segment lost 6 bases, leaving 13 bases of the junction unmatched.

The gene calls are TRBV5-6 and TRBJ1-5; possible D gene TRBD1, 5 bases. CDR3 length: 17 amino acids. V gave up 0 bases and J gave up 1 base, with 14 bases separating them. CDR1 and CDR2 (germline): SGHDT, YYEEEE. The CDR3 sequence: CASSLEAAAGSNQPQHF. In nucleotides, the CDR3 is TGTGCCAGCAGCTTGGAGGCGGCGGCAGGGAGCAATCAGCCCCAGCATTTT.

This chain connects TRBV5-1 to TRBJ2-2, with a possible D match to TRBD1 (7 bases). V lost 4 bases and J 6 bases, leaving 16 bases between the germline ends. Germline V CDR1 and CDR2: SGHRS, YFSETQ. The CDR3 has 15 residues. Here the CDR3 DNA reads TGCGCCAGCAGCCTGTTGCAGGGGGGCGCCGGGGAGCTGTTTTTT. Protein: CASSLLQGGAGELFF.

This chain links TRBV6-5 with TRBJ2-7; 7 bases line up with TRBD1. The CDR3 spans 13 residues. The junction had 5 bases not matched to a gene; V was cut back by 7 bases and J by 2 bases. Germline V CDR1 and CDR2: MNHEY, SVGAGI. The DNA of the CDR3 is TGTGCCAGCAACGGACAGGAGGCCTACGAGCAGTACTTC. Residues: CASNGQEAYEQYF.

The chain employs TRBV5-4 and TRBJ2-2, with D unclear. Trimming took 5 bases from V and 5 from J, leaving 19 bases between them. CDR3 size: 16 residues. Germline lookup yields CDR1 SGHNT and CDR2 YYREEE (reference sequence). The CDR3 reads CASRPVPSISTGELFF. CDR3 DNA sequence: TGTGCCAGCAGACCAGTCCCCTCCATTTCTACCGGGGAGCTGTTTTTT.

V usage is TRBV6-1 and J usage is TRBJ2-1, with a weak D call TRBD1 (5 bases). The CDR3 is 11 residues long. The V and J ends lost 8 bases and 10 bases respectively, with 12 bases between them. Germline CDR1 is MNHNS and CDR2 is SASEGT. CDR3 amino acids: CASRQGSEQFF. In nucleotides, the CDR3 is TGTGCCAGCCGTCAGGGTTCCGAGCAGTTCTTC.

DNA of the CDR3: TGTGCCAGCTCACCGGGTGAACAGGGTAATCAGCCCCAGCATTTT. Translating gives CASSPGEQGNQPQHF. The V call is TRBV18, the J call TRBJ1-5; TRBD1 might be the D (6 bases). The CDR3 spans 15 residues. The V gene's germline CDR1 is KGHSH and CDR2 LQKENI. Trimming left V 3 bases short and J 4 bases short, with 13 bases between. The whole variable domain, remainder taken from reference TRBV18 and TRBJ1-5, is NAGVMQNPRHLVRRRGQEARLRCSPMKGHSHVYWYRQLPEEGLKFMVYLQKENIIDESGMPKERFSAEFPKEGPSILRIQQVVRGDSAAYFCASSPGEQGNQPQHFGDGTRLSIL.

A remark on this clone: Other DNA sequences within the sample encode an identical CDR3. The rearrangement uses TRBV7-2 and TRBJ1-1; D remains ambiguous. CDR1 is SGHTA and CDR2 is FQGNSA in the germline V gene. The CDR3 contains 13 residues. The V gene lost 4 bases and the J gene lost 3 bases, with 9 bases spanning the gap. CDR3 sequence: CASSSSRDTEAFF. DNA for the CDR3: TGTGCCAGCAGCTCCTCGCGCGACACTGAAGCTTTCTTT.

The rearrangement links TRBV6-6 to TRBJ1-4, with D possibly being TRBD1 (6 bases). The CDR3 length is 14 residues. Germline V gene lookup returns CDR1 MNHNY and CDR2 SVGAGI (reference sequence). The V gene lost 2 bases and the J gene lost 8 bases, with 12 bases spanning the gap. The CDR3 loop is CASSYQGQGEKLFF. Written as DNA, the CDR3 is TGTGCCAGCAGTTACCAGGGGCAGGGAGAAAAACTGTTTTTT.